This T cell receptor beta chain was found in a study of long-term antiretroviral therapy in people with HIV. V lost 0 bases and J 3 bases, leaving 18 bases between the germline ends. The CDR3 totals 17 residues. The libraries were made with immunoSEQ v3.0 at survey level. Per-sample targets for sequencing were about 35,000-55,000 T-cell genomes. Here immunoSEQ multiplex PCR was the method, and the copy in TCRdb shows in-frame clones only, minus some. The sample contains 8,500 to 14,000 clones, approximately 90% of which appear only once. This clone appeared a single time. The sequences come from unsorted PBMCs, collected 0.2 years before starting antiretroviral therapy. The sequence was obtained from a woman in her thirties or forties with HIV. This chain links TRBV5-3 with TRBJ1-2; maybe TRBD1 (6 bases). Being an ORF, TRBV5-3 has a function that is uncertain. The CDR3 coding sequence is TGTGCCAGAAGCTTGGATGCCCGGGGAGGGGGGGACTATGGCTACACCTTC. It is translated as CARSLDARGGGDYGYTF.